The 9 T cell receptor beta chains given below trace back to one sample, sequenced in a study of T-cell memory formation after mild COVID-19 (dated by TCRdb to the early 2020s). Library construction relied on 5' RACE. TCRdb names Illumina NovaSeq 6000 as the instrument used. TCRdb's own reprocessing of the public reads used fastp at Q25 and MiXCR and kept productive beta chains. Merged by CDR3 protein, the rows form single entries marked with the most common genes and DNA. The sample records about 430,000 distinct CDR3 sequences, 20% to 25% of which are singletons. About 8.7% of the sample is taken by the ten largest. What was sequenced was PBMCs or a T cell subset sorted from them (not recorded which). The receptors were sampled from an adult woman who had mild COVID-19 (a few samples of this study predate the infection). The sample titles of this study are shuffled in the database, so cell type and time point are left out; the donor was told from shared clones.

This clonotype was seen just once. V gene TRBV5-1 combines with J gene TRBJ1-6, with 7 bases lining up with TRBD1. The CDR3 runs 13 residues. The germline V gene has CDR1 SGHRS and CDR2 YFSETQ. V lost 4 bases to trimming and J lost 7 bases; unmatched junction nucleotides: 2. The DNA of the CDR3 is TGCGCCAGCAGCAGGGGGCAGAATTCACCCCTCCACTTT. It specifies CASSRGQNSPLHF. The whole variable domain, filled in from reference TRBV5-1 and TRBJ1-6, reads KAGVTQTPRYLIKTRGQQVTLSCSPISGHRSVSWYQQTPGQGLQFLFEYFSETQRNKGNFPGRFSGRQFSNSRSEMNVSTLELGDSALYLCASSRGQNSPLHFGNGTRLTVT.

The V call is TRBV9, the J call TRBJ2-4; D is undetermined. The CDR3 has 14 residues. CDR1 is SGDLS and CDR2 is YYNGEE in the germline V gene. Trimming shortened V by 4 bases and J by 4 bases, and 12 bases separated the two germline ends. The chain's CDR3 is CASSPLKGKNIQYF. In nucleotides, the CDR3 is TGTGCCAGCAGCCCCCTGAAGGGAAAAAACATTCAGTACTTC.

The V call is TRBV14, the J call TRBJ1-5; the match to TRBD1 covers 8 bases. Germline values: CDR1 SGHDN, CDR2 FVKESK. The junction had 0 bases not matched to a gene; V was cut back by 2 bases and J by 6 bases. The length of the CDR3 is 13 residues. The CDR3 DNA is TGTGCCAGCAGCCAAACAGGGGGTCAGCCCCAGCATTTT. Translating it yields CASSQTGGQPQHF.

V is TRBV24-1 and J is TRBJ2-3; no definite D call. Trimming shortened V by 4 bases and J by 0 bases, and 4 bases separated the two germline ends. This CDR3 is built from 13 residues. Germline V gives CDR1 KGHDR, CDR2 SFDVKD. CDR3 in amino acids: CATSEPSTDTQYF. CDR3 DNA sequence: TGTGCCACCAGTGAACCAAGCACAGATACGCAGTATTTT.

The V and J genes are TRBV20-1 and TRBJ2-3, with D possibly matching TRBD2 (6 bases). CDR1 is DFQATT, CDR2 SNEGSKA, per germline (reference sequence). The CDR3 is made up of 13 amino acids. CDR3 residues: CSLTRETPDTQYF. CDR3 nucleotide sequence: TGCAGCCTTACGCGGGAAACTCCAGATACGCAGTATTTT.

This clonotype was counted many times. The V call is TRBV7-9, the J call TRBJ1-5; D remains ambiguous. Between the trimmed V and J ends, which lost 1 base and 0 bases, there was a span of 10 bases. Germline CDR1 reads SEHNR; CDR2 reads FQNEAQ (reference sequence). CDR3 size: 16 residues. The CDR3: CASSLEGTYSNQPQHF. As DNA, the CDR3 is TGTGCCAGCAGCTTAGAAGGCACGTATAGCAATCAGCCCCAGCATTTT.

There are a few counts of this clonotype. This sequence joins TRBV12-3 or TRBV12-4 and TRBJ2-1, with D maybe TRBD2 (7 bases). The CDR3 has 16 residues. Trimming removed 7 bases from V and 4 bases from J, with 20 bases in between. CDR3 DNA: TGTGCCAGCACCTCAAAGGGGGAGGGGCCTTACAATGAGCAGTTCTTC. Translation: CASTSKGEGPYNEQFF.

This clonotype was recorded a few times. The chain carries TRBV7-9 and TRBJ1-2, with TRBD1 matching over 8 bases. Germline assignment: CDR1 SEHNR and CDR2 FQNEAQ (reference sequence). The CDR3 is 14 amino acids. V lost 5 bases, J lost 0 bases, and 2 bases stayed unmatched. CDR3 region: CASSQTGANYGYTF. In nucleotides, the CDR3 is TGTGCCAGCAGCCAGACAGGGGCTAACTATGGCTACACCTTC.

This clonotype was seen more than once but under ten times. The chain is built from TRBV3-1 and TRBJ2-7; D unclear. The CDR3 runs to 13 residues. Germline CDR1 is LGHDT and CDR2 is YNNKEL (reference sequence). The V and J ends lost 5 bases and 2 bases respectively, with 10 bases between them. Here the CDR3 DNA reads TGTGCCAGCAGCTCCTCCCCGGCCTACGAGCAGTACTTC. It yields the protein CASSSSPAYEQYF.